This T cell receptor (beta chain) is drawn from a study of cytomegalovirus exposure and HLA in healthy donors. Primers included in the PCR were 60 Vbeta and 13 Jbeta primers. Some clones are missing from TCRdb's copy, which holds only in-frame ones; the method was immunoSEQ multiplex PCR. The repertoire holds about 110,000 clones, 55% to 65% seen once, with around 2.2% in the top ten. Of note for this clone: Other DNA sequences of this sample code for an identical CDR3.

Trimming took 1 base from V and 2 from J; bases not matched to a gene: 0. The germline V gene encodes CDR1 SEHNR and CDR2 FQNEAQ (reference sequence). The CDR3 spans 15 residues. The gene calls are TRBV7-9 and TRBJ2-1, with TRBD1 matching 9 bases. Sequencing was performed on PBMCs. This TCR derives from a woman under 40 in good health and CMV-seronegative. CDR3 bases: TGTGCCAGCAGCTTAGGACAGGGGGCCTACAATGAGCAGTTCTTC. It codes for CASSLGQGAYNEQFF.